This TCR beta chain was retrieved from a study of regulatory T cells in long-lasting Graves disease. Study-level points and caveats: New patients shared fewer than 1,000 public clonotypes, and persistent patients shared more, with about 2,700.

This clonotype was observed many times. The antigen remains unidentified. Time point here: newly diagnosed GD, antithyroid drugs for less than 3 months. RNA from PBMCs was the source of the TCR library. Library construction for TCR beta used iRepertoire HTBI primers and Arm-PCR of CDR3 regions. TCRdb independently ran MiXCR on the multiplex PCR reads; one entry per CDR3 protein. The sample includes 400,000 to 550,000 distinct CDR3 sequences, more than 13% of them seen just once. CDR3 size: 15 residues. The ends were cut back, 4 bases at V and 7 bases at J, with 19 bases in the middle. The sample also formed part of further work on T cells in Graves' hyperthyroidism and ophthalmopathy. As reported in that work: The study based diagnoses on clinical symptoms, serum thyroxine and TRAb, thyroid ultrasound and orbital computed tomography.

The sample was peripheral blood mononuclear cells (PBMCs), taken at new diagnosis, from a patient treated with antithyroid drugs. This chain links TRBV12-3 or TRBV12-4 with TRBJ1-2; D perhaps matches TRBD1 (5 bases). This clonotype was obtained from a woman aged 25 to 39 with Graves disease. As DNA, the CDR3 is TGTGCCAGCAGTTCTGACAGTACCCTAAGAACTGGCTACACCTTC. As protein: CASSSDSTLRTGYTF.